The next 2 T cell receptor beta chains were all read from a single sample in a study of blood T cell repertoires in COVID-19. Assay used: immunoSEQ multiplex PCR; TCRdb lists only in-frame clones, some missing. Of tens of thousands of clones in the sample, roughly 65% were seen once. The sequenced sample was peripheral blood. The receptors originated from a human donor in a cohort sampled during active COVID-19.

The chain links TRBV24-1 to TRBJ2-5; D gene unclear. This CDR3 is built from 11 residues. Germline-derived CDR1 and CDR2 are KGHDR and SFDVKD. V was trimmed by 5 bases and J by 5 bases, leaving 5 bases between them. CDR3 DNA sequence: TGTGCCACCAGTGCCGGTGAGACCCAGTACTTC. Its protein product is CATSAGETQYF.

This chain connects TRBV5-1 to TRBJ2-5; TRBD2 agrees at 9 bases. The CDR3 length is 16 residues. Per germline, CDR1 SGHRS and CDR2 YFSETQ. Germline trimming cut 0 bases from V and 2 bases from J; bases unmatched to any gene: 5. Written as DNA, the CDR3 is TGCGCCAGCAGCTTGGTCGGTAGCGGGGGACAAGAGACCCAGTACTTC. This codes for CASSLVGSGGQETQYF.